This paragraph covers one TCR beta chain sequence. CDR1 is LNHDA and CDR2 is SQIVND in the germline V gene (reference sequence). This CDR3 is 17 amino acids long. Trimming shortened V by 4 bases and J by 10 bases, and 23 bases separated the two germline ends. The assay was immunoSEQ multiplex PCR, and TCRdb's table has in-frame clones only and misses some. Of approximately 2,500 clones listed, 95% to 98% were seen once; the top ten hold approximately 1.7%. The sample belongs to a study of control samples from healthy donors and cancer patients. Material: PBMCs. The chain has TRBV19 and TRBJ1-6; D not certain. This clonotype was obtained from a man in his sixties or seventies with head and neck cancer. The CDR3: CASSNDVNPASGSPLHF. The CDR3 DNA reads as TGTGCCAGTAGTAATGATGTTAACCCGGCTTCAGGATCACCCCTCCACTTT.